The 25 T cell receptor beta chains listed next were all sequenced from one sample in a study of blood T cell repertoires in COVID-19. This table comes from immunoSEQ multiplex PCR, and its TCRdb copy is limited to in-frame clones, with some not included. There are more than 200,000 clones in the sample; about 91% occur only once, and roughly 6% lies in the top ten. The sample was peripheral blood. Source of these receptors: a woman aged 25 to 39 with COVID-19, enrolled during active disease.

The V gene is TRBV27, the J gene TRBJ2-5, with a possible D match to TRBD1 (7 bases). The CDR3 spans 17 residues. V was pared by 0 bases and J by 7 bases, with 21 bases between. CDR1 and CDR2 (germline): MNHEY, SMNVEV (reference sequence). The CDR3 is CASSLSMWRGRQGTQYF. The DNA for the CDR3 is TGTGCCAGCAGTTTATCGATGTGGAGGGGCCGACAGGGGACCCAGTACTTC.

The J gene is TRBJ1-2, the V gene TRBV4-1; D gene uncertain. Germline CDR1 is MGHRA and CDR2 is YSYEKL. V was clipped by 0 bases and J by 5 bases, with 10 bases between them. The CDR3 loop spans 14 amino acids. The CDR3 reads CASSQDRSVYGYTF. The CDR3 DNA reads TGCGCCAGCAGCCAAGATCGTTCGGTATATGGCTACACCTTC.

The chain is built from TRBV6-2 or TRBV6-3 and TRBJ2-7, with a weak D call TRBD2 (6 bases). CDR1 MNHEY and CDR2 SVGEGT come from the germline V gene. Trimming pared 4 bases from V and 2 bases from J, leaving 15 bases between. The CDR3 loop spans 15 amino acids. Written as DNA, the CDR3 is TGTGCCAGCAGTTCGGGCGGAGGGTTGCCCTACGAGCAGTACTTC. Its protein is CASSSGGGLPYEQYF.

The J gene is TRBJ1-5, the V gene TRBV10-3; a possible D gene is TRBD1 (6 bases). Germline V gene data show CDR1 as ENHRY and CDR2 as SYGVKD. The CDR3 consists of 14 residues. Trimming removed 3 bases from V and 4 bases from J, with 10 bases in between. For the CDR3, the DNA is TGTGCCATCAGTGAAGAGGACAGAAATCAGCCCCAGCATTTT. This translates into CAISEEDRNQPQHF.

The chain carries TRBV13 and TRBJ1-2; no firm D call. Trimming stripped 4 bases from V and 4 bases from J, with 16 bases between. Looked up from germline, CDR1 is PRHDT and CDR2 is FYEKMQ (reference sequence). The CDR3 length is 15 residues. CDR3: CASSSEGGSGYGYTF. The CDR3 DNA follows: TGTGCCAGCAGCTCCGAGGGCGGGTCGGGCTATGGCTACACCTTC. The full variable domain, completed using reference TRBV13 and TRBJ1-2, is AAGVIQSPRHLIKEKRETATLKCYPIPRHDTVYWYQQGPGQDPQFLISFYEKMQSDKGSIPDRFSAQQFSDYHSELNMSSLELGDSALYFCASSSEGGSGYGYTFGSGTRLTVV.

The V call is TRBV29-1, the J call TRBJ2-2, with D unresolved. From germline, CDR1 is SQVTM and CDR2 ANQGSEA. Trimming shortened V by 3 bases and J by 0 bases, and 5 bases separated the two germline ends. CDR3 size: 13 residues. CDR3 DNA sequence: TGCAGCGTTGATCTAACGAACACCGGGGAGCTGTTTTTT. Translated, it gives CSVDLTNTGELFF.

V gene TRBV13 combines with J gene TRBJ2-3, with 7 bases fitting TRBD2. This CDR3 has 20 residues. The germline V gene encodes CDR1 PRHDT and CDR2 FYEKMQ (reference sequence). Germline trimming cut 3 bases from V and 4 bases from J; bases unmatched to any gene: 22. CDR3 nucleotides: TGTGCCAGCAGCTTGTCTGATTTTAGAAACTGGCGGGGGAAGGCAGATACGCAGTATTTT. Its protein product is CASSLSDFRNWRGKADTQYF.

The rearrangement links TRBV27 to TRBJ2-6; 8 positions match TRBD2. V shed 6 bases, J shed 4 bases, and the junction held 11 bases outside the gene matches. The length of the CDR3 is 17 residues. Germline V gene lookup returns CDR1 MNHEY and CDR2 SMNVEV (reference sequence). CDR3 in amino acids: CASSPLAGPHGANVLTF. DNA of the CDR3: TGTGCCAGCAGCCCATTAGCGGGGCCTCACGGGGCCAACGTCCTGACTTTC.

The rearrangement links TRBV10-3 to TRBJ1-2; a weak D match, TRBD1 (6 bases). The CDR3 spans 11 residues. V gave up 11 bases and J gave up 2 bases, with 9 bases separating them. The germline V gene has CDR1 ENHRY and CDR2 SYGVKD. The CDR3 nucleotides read TGTGCCTCCACAGGGAACTATGGCTACACCTTC. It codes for CASTGNYGYTF.

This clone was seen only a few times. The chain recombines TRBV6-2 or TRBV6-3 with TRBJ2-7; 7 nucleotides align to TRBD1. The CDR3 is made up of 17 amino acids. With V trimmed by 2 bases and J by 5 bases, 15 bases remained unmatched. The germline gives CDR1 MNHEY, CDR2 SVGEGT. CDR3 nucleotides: TGTGCCAGCAGTTACCGGCCCCGAGGGGGCGTATCGAACGAGCAGTACTTC. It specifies CASSYRPRGGVSNEQYF.

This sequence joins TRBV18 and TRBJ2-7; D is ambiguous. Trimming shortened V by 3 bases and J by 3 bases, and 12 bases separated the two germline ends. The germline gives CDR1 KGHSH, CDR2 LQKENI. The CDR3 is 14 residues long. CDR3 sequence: CASSPPGSSYEQYF. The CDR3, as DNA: TGTGCCAGCTCACCTCCCGGGTCGAGCTACGAGCAGTACTTC.

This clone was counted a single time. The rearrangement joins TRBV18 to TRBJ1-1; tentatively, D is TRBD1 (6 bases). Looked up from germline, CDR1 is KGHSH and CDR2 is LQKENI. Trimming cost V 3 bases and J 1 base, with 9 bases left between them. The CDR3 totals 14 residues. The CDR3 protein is CASSPKTGNTEAFF. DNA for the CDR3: TGTGCCAGCTCACCGAAGACAGGGAACACTGAAGCTTTCTTT.

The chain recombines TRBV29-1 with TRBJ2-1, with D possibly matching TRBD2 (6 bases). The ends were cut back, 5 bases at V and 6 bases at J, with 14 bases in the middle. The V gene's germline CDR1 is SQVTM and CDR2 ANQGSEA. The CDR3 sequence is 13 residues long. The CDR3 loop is CSVPKRGTNEQFF. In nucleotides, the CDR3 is TGCAGCGTTCCTAAACGGGGGACCAATGAGCAGTTCTTC.

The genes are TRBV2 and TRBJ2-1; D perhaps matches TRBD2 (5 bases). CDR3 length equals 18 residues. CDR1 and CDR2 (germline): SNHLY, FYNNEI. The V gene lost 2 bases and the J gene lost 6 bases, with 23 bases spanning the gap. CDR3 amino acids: CASSERIASSIVSNEQFF. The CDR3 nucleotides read TGTGCCAGCAGTGAAAGGATCGCTAGCTCTATAGTAAGCAATGAGCAGTTCTTC.

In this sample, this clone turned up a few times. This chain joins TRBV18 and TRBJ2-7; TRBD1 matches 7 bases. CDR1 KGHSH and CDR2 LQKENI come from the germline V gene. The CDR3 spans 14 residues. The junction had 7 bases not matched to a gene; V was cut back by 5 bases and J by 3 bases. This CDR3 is CASSEGQILYEQYF. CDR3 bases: TGTGCCAGCTCAGAGGGACAGATACTCTACGAGCAGTACTTC.

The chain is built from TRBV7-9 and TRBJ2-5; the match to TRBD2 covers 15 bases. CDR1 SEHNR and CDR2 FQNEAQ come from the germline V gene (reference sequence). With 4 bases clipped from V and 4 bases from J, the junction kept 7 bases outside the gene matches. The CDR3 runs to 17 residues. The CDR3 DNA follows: TGTGCCAGCAGCTCTCTCGGACTAGCGGGAGGGGGAGAGACCCAGTACTTC. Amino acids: CASSSLGLAGGGETQYF.

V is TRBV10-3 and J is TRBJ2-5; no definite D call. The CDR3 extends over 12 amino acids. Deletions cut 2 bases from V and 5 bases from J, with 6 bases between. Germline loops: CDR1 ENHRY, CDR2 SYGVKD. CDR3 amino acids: CAISESAETQYF. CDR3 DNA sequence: TGTGCCATCAGTGAGAGTGCGGAGACCCAGTACTTC.

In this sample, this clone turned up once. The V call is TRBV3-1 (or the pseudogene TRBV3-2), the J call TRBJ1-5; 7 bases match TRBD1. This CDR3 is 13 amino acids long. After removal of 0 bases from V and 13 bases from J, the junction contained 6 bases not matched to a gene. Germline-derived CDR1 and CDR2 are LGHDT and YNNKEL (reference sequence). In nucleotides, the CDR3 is TGTGCCAGCAGCCAAGATCCAGGGGGGACTCAGCATTTT. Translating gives CASSQDPGGTQHF.

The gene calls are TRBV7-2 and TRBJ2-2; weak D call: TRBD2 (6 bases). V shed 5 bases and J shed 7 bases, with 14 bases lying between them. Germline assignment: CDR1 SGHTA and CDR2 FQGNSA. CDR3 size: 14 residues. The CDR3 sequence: CASSRGLGSGELFF. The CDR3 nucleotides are TGTGCCAGCAGCCGGGGACTCGGTAGCGGGGAGCTGTTTTTT.

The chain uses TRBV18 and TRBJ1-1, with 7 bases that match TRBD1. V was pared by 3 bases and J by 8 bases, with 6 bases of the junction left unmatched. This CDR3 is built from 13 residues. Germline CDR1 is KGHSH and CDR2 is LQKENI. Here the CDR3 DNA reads TGTGCCAGCTCACCTTTTACAGGGGAAGAAGCTTTCTTT. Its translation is CASSPFTGEEAFF.

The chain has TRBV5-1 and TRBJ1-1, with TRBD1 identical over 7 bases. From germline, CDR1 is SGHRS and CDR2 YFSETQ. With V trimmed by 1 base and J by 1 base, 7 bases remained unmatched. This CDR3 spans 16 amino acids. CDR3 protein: CASSLSDRVTNTEAFF. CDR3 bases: TGCGCCAGCAGCTTGTCAGACAGGGTAACGAACACTGAAGCTTTCTTT.

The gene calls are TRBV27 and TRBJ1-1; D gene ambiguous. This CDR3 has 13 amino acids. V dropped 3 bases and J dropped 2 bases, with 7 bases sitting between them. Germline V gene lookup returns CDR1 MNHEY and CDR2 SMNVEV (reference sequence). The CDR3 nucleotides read TGTGCCAGCAGTTTTCTGGCAAACACTGAAGCTTTCTTT. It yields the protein CASSFLANTEAFF.

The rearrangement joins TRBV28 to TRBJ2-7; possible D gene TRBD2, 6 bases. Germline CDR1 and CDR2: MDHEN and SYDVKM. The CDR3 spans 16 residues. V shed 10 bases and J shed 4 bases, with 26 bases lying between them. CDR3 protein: CATFPLTRTKKYEQYV. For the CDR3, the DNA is TGTGCCACTTTTCCCTTAACTCGGACTAAGAAATACGAGCAGTACGTC.

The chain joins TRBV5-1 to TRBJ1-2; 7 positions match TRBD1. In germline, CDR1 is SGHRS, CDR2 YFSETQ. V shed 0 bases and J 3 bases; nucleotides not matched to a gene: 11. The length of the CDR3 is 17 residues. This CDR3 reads CASSLDDFRGYDYGYTF. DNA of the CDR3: TGCGCCAGCAGCTTGGACGATTTCAGGGGGTACGACTATGGCTACACCTTC. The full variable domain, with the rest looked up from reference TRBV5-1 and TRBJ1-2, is KAGVTQTPRYLIKTRGQQVTLSCSPISGHRSVSWYQQTPGQGLQFLFEYFSETQRNKGNFPGRFSGRQFSNSRSEMNVSTLELGDSALYLCASSLDDFRGYDYGYTFGSGTRLTVV.

CDR3 in amino acids: CASSEGDSENQPQHF. CDR3 nucleotide sequence: TGTGCCAGCAGTGAGGGGGACAGTGAGAATCAGCCCCAGCATTTT. The chain uses TRBV2 and TRBJ1-5; 7 bases match TRBD1. Looked up from germline, CDR1 is SNHLY and CDR2 is FYNNEI. The CDR3 spans 15 residues. J lost 4 bases, V lost 3 bases, and 6 bases had no gene match.